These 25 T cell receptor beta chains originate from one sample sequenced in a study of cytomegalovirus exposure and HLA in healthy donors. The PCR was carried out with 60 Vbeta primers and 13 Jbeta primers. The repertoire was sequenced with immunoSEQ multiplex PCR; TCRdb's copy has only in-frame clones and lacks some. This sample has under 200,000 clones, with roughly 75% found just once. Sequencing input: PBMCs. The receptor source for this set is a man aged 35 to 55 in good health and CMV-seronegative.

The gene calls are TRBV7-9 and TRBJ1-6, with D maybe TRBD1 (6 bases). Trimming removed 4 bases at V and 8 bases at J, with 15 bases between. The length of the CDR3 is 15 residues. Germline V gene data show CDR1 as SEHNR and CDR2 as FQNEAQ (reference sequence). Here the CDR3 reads CASSSPTGRDSPLHF. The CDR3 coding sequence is TGTGCCAGCAGCTCGCCGACAGGAAGGGATTCACCCCTCCACTTT.

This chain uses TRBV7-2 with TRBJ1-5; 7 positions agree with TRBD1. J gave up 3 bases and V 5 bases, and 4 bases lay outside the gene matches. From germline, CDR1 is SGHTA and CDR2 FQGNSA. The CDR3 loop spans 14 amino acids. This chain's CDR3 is CASSPTGNNQPQHF. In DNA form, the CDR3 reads TGTGCCAGCAGCCCGACAGGGAACAATCAGCCCCAGCATTTT.

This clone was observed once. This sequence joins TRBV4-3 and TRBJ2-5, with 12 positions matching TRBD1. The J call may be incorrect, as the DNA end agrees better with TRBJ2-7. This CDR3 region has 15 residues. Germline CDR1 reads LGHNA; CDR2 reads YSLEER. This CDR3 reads CASSQGGQGAYEQYF. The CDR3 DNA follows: TGCGCCAGCAGCCAAGGGGGACAGGGGGCTTACGAGCAGTACTTC.

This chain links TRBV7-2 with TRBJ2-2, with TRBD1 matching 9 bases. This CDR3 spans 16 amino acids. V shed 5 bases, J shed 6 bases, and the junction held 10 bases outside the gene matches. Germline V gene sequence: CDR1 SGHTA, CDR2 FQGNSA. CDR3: CASSRGGTGSAGELFF. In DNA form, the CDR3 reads TGTGCCAGCAGCCGAGGAGGGACAGGGAGTGCCGGGGAGCTGTTTTTT.

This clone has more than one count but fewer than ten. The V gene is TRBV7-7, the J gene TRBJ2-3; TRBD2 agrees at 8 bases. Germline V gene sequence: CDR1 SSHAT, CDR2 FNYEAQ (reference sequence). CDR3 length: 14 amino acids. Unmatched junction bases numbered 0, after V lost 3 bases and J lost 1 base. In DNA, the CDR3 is TGTGCCAGCAGCTTTAGCGGGGGCACAGATACGCAGTATTTT. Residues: CASSFSGGTDTQYF.

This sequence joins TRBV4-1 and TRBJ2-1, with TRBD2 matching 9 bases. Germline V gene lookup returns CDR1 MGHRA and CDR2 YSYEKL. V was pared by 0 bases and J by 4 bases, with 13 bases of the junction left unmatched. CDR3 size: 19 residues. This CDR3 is CASSQDSGGGALIYNEQFF. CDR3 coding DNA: TGCGCCAGCAGCCAAGATTCAGGCGGGGGGGCCCTGATTTACAATGAGCAGTTCTTC.

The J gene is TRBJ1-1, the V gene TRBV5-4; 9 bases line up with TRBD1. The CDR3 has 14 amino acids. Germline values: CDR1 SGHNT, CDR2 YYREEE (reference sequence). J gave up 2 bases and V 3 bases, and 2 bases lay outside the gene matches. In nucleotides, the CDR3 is TGTGCCAGCAGCTGGGACAGGGCTAACACTGAAGCTTTCTTT. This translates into CASSWDRANTEAFF. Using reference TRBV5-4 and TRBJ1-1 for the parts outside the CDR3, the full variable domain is ETGVTQSPTHLIKTRGQQVTLRCSSQSGHNTVSWYQQALGQGPQFIFQYYREEENGRGNFPPRFSGLQFPNYSSELNVNALELDDSALYLCASSWDRANTEAFFGQGTRLTVV.

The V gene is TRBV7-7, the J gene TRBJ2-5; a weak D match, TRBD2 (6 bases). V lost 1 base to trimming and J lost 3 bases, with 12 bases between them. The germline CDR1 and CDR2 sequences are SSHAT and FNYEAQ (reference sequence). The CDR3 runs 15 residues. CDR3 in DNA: TGTGCCAGCAGCTTAGGGGTAGCGGAAAAAGAGACCCAGTACTTC. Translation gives CASSLGVAEKETQYF.

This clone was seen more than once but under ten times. The DNA of the CDR3 is TGTGCCATCCGTAGCGGGGGCCGGGGACGCGAGCAGTACTTC. Protein product: CAIRSGGRGREQYF. The chain has TRBV10-3 and TRBJ2-5; 9 bases are shared with TRBD2. The J call may not be correct, given that the DNA end is closer to TRBJ2-7. The CDR3 spans 14 residues. Germline values: CDR1 ENHRY, CDR2 SYGVKD.

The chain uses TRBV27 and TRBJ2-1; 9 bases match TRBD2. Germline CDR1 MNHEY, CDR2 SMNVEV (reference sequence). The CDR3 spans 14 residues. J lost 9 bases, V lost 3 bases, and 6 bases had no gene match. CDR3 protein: CASSLGLAGSEQFF. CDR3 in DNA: TGTGCCAGCAGTTTGGGACTAGCTGGTAGTGAGCAGTTCTTC.

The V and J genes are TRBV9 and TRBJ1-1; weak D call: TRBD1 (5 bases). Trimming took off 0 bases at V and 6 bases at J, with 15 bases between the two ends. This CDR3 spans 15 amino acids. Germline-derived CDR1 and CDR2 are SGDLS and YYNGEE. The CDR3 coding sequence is TGTGCCAGCAGCGTAGGAGTCGGCCAGGGCTCTGAAGCTTTCTTT. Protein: CASSVGVGQGSEAFF.

The CDR3 loop reads CASTTGGGPDTQYF. DNA for the CDR3: TGTGCCAGCACCACCGGCGGGGGGCCAGATACGCAGTATTTT. The V gene is TRBV28, the J gene TRBJ2-3, with 8 bases identical to TRBD2. Germline CDR1 is MDHEN and CDR2 is SYDVKM. V lost 7 bases, J lost 4 bases, and 7 bases stayed unmatched. The CDR3 is 14 residues long.

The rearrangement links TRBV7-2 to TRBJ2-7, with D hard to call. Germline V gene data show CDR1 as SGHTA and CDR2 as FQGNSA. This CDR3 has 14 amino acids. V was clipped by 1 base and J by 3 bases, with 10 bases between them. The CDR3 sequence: CASSLGSGFYEQYF. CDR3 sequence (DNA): TGTGCCAGCAGCTTAGGTTCAGGATTCTACGAGCAGTACTTC.

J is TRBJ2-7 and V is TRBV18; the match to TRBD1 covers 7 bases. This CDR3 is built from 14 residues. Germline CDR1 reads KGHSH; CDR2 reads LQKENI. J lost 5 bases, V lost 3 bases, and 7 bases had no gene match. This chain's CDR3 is CASSPQQGVHEQYF. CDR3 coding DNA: TGTGCCAGCTCACCTCAGCAGGGGGTCCACGAGCAGTACTTC.

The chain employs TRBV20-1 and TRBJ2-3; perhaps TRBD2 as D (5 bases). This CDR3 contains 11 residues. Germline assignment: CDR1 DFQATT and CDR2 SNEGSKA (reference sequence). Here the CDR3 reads CKLEGGDTQYF. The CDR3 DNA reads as TGCAAACTAGAAGGTGGAGATACGCAGTATTTT.

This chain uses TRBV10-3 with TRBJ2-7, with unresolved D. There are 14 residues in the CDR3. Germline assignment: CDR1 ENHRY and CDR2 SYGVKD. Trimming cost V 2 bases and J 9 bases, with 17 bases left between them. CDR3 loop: CAISELPQAAGQYF. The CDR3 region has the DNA TGTGCCATCAGTGAGCTCCCCCAGGCAGCCGGGCAGTACTTC.

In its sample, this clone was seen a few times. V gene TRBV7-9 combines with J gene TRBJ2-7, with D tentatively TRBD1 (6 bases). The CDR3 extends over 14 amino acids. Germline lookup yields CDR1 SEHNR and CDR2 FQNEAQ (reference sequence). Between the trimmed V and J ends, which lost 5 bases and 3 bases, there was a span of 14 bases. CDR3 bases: TGTGCCAGCAGCCCGACGACAGGACACTACGAGCAGTACTTC. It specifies CASSPTTGHYEQYF.

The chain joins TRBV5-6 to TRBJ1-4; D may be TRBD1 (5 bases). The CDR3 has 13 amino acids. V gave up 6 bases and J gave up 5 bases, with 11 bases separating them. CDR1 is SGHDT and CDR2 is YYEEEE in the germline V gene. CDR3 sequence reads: CASTRGMNEKLFF. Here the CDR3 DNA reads TGTGCCAGCACCCGGGGGATGAATGAAAAACTGTTTTTT. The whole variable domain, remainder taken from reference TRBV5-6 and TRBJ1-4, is DAGVTQSPTHLIKTRGQQVTLRCSPKSGHDTVSWYQQALGQGPQFIFQYYEEEERQRGNFPDRFSGHQFPNYSSELNVNALLLGDSALYLCASTRGMNEKLFFGSGTQLSVL.

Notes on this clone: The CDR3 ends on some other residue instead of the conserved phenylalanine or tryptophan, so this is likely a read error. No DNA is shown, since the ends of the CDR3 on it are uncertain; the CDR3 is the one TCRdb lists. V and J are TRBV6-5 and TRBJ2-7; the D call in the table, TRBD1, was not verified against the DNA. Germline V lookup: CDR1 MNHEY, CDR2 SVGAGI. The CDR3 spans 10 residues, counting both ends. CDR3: CASSLGELPN.

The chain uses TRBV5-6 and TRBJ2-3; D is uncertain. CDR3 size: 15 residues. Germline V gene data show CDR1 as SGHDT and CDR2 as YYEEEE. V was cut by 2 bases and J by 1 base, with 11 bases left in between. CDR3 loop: CASSLIAAGTDTQYF. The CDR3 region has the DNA TGTGCCAGCAGCTTAATCGCCGCGGGCACAGATACGCAGTATTTT. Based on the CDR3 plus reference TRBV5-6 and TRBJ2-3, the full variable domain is DAGVTQSPTHLIKTRGQQVTLRCSPKSGHDTVSWYQQALGQGPQFIFQYYEEEERQRGNFPDRFSGHQFPNYSSELNVNALLLGDSALYLCASSLIAAGTDTQYFGPGTRLTVL.

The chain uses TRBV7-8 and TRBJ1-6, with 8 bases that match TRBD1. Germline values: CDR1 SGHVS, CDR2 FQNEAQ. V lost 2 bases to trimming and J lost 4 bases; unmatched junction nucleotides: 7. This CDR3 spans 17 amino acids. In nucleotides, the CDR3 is TGTGCCAGCAGCTTAAGGACAGGGCAAGGATATAATTCACCCCTCCACTTT. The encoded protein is CASSLRTGQGYNSPLHF. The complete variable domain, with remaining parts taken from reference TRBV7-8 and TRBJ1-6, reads GAGVSQSPRYKVAKRGQDVALRCDPISGHVSLFWYQQALGQGPEFLTYFQNEAQLDKSGLPSDRFFAERPEGSVSTLKIQRTQQEDSAVYLCASSLRTGQGYNSPLHFGNGTRLTVT.

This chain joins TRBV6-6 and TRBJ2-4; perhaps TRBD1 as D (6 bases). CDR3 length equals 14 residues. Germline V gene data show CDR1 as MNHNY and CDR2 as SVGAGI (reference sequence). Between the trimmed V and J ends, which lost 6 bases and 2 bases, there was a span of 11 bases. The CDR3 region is CASRTRGSKNIQYF. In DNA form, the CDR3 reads TGTGCCAGCAGAACAAGGGGGTCCAAAAACATTCAGTACTTC.

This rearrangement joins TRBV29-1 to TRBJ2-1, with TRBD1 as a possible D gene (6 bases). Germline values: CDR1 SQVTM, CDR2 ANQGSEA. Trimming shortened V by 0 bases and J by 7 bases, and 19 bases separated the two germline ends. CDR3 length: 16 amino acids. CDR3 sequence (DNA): TGCAGCGTTGAAGAAAGGGGGTCCAATATTTGGAATGAGCAGTTCTTC. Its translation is CSVEERGSNIWNEQFF.

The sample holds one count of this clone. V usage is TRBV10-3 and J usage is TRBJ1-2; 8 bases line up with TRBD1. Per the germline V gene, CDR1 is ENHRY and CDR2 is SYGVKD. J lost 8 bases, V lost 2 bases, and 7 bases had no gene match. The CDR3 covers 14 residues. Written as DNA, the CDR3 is TGTGCCATCAGTGAGACGCAGGGGGCGGACGGCTACACCTTC. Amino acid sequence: CAISETQGADGYTF.

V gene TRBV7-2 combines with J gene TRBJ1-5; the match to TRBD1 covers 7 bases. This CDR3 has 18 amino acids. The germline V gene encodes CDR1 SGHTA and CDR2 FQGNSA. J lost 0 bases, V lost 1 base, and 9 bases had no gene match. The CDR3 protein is CASSLGGTAAYSNQPQHF. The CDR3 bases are TGTGCCAGCAGCTTAGGAGGGACAGCGGCTTATAGCAATCAGCCCCAGCATTTT.